This entry lists 17 T cell receptor beta chains sequenced from one sample in a study of metastatic and nonmetastatic thyroid tumors (dated by TCRdb to about 2020). The library relied on PCR. TCRdb names Illumina HiSeq 4000 as the instrument used. TCRdb applied fastp at Q25 and MiXCR to the public reads, then kept only in-frame beta chains. This sample holds 22,000 or so clones; around 19% were observed only once. The ten largest account for around a quarter of the sample. None of the patients had been given any treatment before thyroid surgery. The material sequenced was blood. The origin of the receptors is a female donor with papillary thyroid cancer or a benign thyroid nodule (not recorded which). Some clones in this sample may be carry-over from other donors' samples.

J is TRBJ2-7 and V is TRBV11-2; 9 bases align to TRBD2. Germline assignment: CDR1 SGHAT and CDR2 FQNNGV. After removal of 1 base from V and 6 bases from J, the junction contained 1 base not matched to a gene. The CDR3 is 13 residues long. The CDR3 DNA reads as TGTGCCAGCAGCTTAGGACTAGCGGTCGAGCAGTACTTC. It specifies CASSLGLAVEQYF.

Remarks on this clone: This may be a read error, as it is one base from a much larger clone. Within the sample, other DNA sequences also encode this same CDR3. This chain connects TRBV18 to TRBJ1-4, with 7 bases matching TRBD1. The CDR3 contains 14 residues. Germline V gives CDR1 KGHSH, CDR2 LQKENI. V gave up 6 bases and J gave up 8 bases; unmatched junction bases: 9. The CDR3, as DNA: TGTGCCAGCTCGCCCGGGCAGGGGGGGGAAAAACTGTTTTTT. Its protein is CASSPGQGGEKLFF.

The genes are TRBV5-1 and TRBJ2-6; D is possibly TRBD1 (5 bases). V lost 3 bases and J lost 2, with 12 bases in between. CDR1 and CDR2 (germline): SGHRS, YFSETQ. The CDR3 has 16 residues. CDR3: CASSSTTVPGANVLTF. The CDR3, as DNA: TGCGCCAGCAGCTCGACGACAGTGCCTGGGGCCAACGTCCTGACTTTC.

This clone was detected many times. The chain is built from TRBV20-1 and TRBJ1-3, with a possible D match to TRBD1 (5 bases). The V gene lost 0 bases and the J gene lost 0 bases, with 21 bases spanning the gap. This CDR3 has 19 amino acids. Germline V gene sequence: CDR1 DFQATT, CDR2 SNEGSKA (reference sequence). The CDR3 is CSARDSFLTDSASGNTIYF. CDR3 nucleotides: TGCAGTGCTAGAGATAGCTTTTTGACCGACAGCGCCTCTGGAAACACCATATATTTT.

Many counts were recorded for this clone. The genes are TRBV20-1 and TRBJ1-2; D is ambiguous. CDR3 length: 14 residues. The V and J ends lost 4 bases and 1 base respectively, with 13 bases between them. Germline CDR1 and CDR2: DFQATT and SNEGSKA (reference sequence). The CDR3 DNA reads as TGCAGTGCTAATGTTGGACGGAATAACTATGGCTACACCTTC. Translating gives CSANVGRNNYGYTF.

This clone rates as medium-sized (0.01 to 0.1%). The chain links TRBV28 to TRBJ2-7; TRBD1 matches at 9 bases. The CDR3 consists of 12 residues. Germline V CDR1 and CDR2: MDHEN, SYDVKM. CDR3 amino acids: CVTTGGGYEQYF. The CDR3 nucleotides are TGTGTGACGACAGGGGGAGGCTACGAGCAGTACTTC.

This clone was counted ten times or more. This CDR3 reads CAWSVDYYEQYF. DNA of the CDR3: TGTGCCTGGAGTGTCGACTACTACGAGCAGTACTTC. The chain employs TRBV30 and TRBJ2-7, with a tentative D call TRBD2 (5 bases). CDR1 and CDR2 (germline): GTSNPN, SVGIG (reference sequence). CDR3 length equals 12 residues. V lost 0 bases, J lost 3 bases, and 6 bases lay in between.

This clone has a count of ten or more. The DNA of the CDR3 is TGTGCCAGCAGTCTACTAGGGGGGGAGCTCACTGAAGCTTTCTTT. Amino acids: CASSLLGGELTEAFF. The rearrangement links TRBV12-3 or TRBV12-4 to TRBJ1-1, with D perhaps matching TRBD1 (6 bases). Trimming stripped 5 bases from V and 4 bases from J, with 17 bases between. This CDR3 spans 15 amino acids.

Many counts were recorded for this clone. The chain recombines TRBV3-1 with TRBJ2-3, with 10 bases identical to TRBD2. The CDR3 consists of 17 residues. V was pared by 4 bases and J by 0 bases, with 7 bases of the junction left unmatched. Germline loops: CDR1 LGHDT, CDR2 YNNKEL (reference sequence). CDR3 residues: CASSRAGGASSTDTQYF. The CDR3 nucleotides read TGTGCCAGCAGCCGAGCGGGGGGGGCCTCTAGCACAGATACGCAGTATTTT.

This clone was found many times. The CDR3 loop is CASSPTRTSHKRINNEQFF. In DNA form, the CDR3 reads TGTGCCAGCAGTCCCACCCGGACTAGCCACAAGCGGATAAACAATGAGCAGTTCTTC. The V gene is TRBV6-2 or TRBV6-3, the J gene TRBJ2-1, with 8 bases identical to TRBD2. Germline V lookup: CDR1 MNHEY, CDR2 SVGEGT. This CDR3 comprises 19 residues. V was pared by 5 bases and J by 5 bases, with 20 bases of the junction left unmatched.

There are a few counts of this clone. With a much larger clone just one base away, this may be a read error. This chain links TRBV28 with TRBJ2-1, with TRBD1 matching over 10 bases. Trimming removed 6 bases from V and 5 bases from J; junction bases left unmatched: 7. CDR3 size: 15 residues. The V gene's germline CDR1 is MDHEN and CDR2 SYDVKM. The chain's CDR3 is CASRFWGQGNNEQFF. The CDR3 DNA follows: TGTGCCAGCAGGTTTTGGGGACAGGGGAACAATGAGCAGTTCTTC.

This clone was detected many times. The chain has TRBV7-9 and TRBJ1-2, with 9 bases matching TRBD1. This CDR3 is 15 amino acids long. Germline V gives CDR1 SEHNR, CDR2 FQNEAQ (reference sequence). V shed 5 bases, J shed 4 bases, and the junction held 8 bases outside the gene matches. The CDR3 sequence is CASSPRQGVPYGYTF. CDR3 in DNA: TGTGCCAGCAGCCCGAGACAGGGGGTTCCCTATGGCTACACCTTC.

This clone has a count of ten or more. This chain uses TRBV24-1 with TRBJ1-5; D ambiguous. Trimming cost V 5 bases and J 0 bases, with 10 bases left between them. The CDR3 has 15 residues. In germline, CDR1 is KGHDR, CDR2 SFDVKD. In DNA form, the CDR3 reads TGTGCCACCAGTGGTAACGGCCTTAGCAATCAGCCCCAGCATTTT. Residues: CATSGNGLSNQPQHF.

This clone was picked up many times. This chain uses TRBV15 with TRBJ1-3; unclear D gene. The CDR3 covers 14 residues. Trimming removed 5 bases from V and 4 bases from J, with 12 bases in between. Germline CDR1 is LNHNV and CDR2 is YYDKDF (reference sequence). Written as DNA, the CDR3 is TGTGCCACCAGCCCTCGAGGGTCAGGAAACACCATATATTTT. Translating it yields CATSPRGSGNTIYF.

There are a few counts of this clone. It may be a read error: a sequence one base away is much more abundant. The V gene is TRBV20-1, the J gene TRBJ2-5; possibly TRBD1 for D (5 bases). The germline V gene encodes CDR1 DFQATT and CDR2 SNEGSKA (reference sequence). The CDR3 covers 11 residues. DNA of the CDR3: TGCGGTGCCGAGACAGAAGAGACCCAGTACTTC. Translation gives CGAETEETQYF.

This clone has more than one count but fewer than ten. The rearrangement joins TRBV6-4 to TRBJ1-4; D is possibly TRBD1 (5 bases). CDR1 and CDR2 from the germline V gene are MRHNA and SNTAGT. V lost 0 bases and J 6 bases, leaving 11 bases between the germline ends. The length of the CDR3 is 15 residues. The CDR3 is CASSDSGGRDEKLFF. CDR3 DNA: TGTGCCAGCAGTGACTCTGGGGGTCGGGATGAAAAACTGTTTTTT.

The rearrangement uses TRBV20-1 and TRBJ1-2; D uncertain. V was trimmed by 3 bases and J by 7 bases, leaving 15 bases between them. Germline V gene lookup returns CDR1 DFQATT and CDR2 SNEGSKA (reference sequence). The CDR3 length is 13 residues. The CDR3 DNA sequence: TGCAGTGCTAGGAAGCCCATGGCATGTGGCTACACCTTC. Its protein is CSARKPMACGYTF.